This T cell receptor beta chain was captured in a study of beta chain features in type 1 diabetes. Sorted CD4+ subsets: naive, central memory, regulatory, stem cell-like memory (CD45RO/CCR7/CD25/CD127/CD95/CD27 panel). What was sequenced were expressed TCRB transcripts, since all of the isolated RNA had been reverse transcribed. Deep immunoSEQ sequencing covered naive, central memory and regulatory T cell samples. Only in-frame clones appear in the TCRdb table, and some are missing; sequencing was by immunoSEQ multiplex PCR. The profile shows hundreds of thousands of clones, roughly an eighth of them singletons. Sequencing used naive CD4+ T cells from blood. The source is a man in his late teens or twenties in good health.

The CDR3 DNA is TGTGCCAGCAGTCCTCGGGACAGGGGTCGGGTTGAGACCCAGTACTTC. Amino acid sequence: CASSPRDRGRVETQYF. This rearrangement joins TRBV27 to TRBJ2-5; 10 bases agree with TRBD1. Germline loops: CDR1 MNHEY, CDR2 SMNVEV (reference sequence). Trimming took 5 bases from V and 5 from J; bases not matched to a gene: 11. This CDR3 has 16 residues.